This paragraph covers one T cell receptor beta chain sequence. Antigen unknown. These data originate in a study of CD8 T cells in ankylosing spondylitis. Study-wide points: Researchers report that disease-linked clones proved CD8+ and relatively rare in peripheral blood. Reports of some motif variants in reactive arthritis synovial fluid and blood predate this one. Reportedly, significant enrichment of disease-linked clones occurred in matched ankylosing spondylitis synovial fluid. Ankylosing spondylitis blood appeared to carry a characteristic TCR beta motif of roughly 8 highly homologous variants.

Making the TCR beta libraries involved quantitative 5'-RACE with molecular barcodes. TCRdb processed the 5' RACE reads anew with MiXCR; each CDR3 protein has one entry. The data hold over 600,000 distinct CDR3 sequences, with around a fifth observed a single time. Trimming removed 5 bases from V and 6 bases from J; junction bases left unmatched: 8. CDR3 size: 15 residues. The sequenced sample was blood, either unsorted or a sorted T cell fraction (not recorded which). The receptor's source is a male donor with ankylosing spondylitis. The V call is TRBV12-3 or TRBV12-4, the J call TRBJ2-2; 8 bases match TRBD1. CDR3 protein: CASSPHPTGAGELFF. In DNA, the CDR3 is TGTGCCAGCAGTCCCCACCCGACAGGGGCCGGGGAGCTGTTTTTT.